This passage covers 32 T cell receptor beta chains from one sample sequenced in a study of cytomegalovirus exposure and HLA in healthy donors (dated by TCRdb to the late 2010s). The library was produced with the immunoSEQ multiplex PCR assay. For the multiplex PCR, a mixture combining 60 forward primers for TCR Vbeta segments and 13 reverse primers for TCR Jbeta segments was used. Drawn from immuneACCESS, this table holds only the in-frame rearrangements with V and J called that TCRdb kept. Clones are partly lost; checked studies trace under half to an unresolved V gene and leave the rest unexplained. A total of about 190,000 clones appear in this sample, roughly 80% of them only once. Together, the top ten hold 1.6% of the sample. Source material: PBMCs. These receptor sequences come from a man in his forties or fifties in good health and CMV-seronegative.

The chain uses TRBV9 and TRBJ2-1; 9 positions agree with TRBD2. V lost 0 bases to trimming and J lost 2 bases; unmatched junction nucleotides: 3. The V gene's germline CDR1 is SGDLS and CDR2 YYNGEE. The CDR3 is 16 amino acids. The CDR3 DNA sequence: TGTGCCAGCAGCGTAGGGCGGGGGGGCCCCTACAATGAGCAGTTCTTC. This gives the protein CASSVGRGGPYNEQFF.

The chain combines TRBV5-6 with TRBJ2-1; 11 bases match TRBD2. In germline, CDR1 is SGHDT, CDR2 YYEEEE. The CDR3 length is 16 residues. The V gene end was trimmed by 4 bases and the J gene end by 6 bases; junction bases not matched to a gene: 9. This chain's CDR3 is CASSQSTSGRINEQFF. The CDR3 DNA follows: TGTGCCAGCAGCCAAAGTACTAGCGGGAGAATCAATGAGCAGTTCTTC.

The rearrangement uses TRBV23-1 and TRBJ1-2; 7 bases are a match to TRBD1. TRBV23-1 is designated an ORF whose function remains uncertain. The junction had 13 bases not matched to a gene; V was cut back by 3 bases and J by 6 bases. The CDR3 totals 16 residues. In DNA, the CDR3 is TGCGCCAGCAGTCAGGCCGGGACAGCGACGAAAAATGGCTACACCTTC. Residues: CASSQAGTATKNGYTF.

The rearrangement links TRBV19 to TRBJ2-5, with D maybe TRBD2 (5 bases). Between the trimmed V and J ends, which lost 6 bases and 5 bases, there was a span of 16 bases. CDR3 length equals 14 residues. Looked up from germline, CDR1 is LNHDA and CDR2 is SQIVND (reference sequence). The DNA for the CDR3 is TGTGCCAGTAGCCCGAGAGGGTTGGGGGAGACCCAGTACTTC. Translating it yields CASSPRGLGETQYF.

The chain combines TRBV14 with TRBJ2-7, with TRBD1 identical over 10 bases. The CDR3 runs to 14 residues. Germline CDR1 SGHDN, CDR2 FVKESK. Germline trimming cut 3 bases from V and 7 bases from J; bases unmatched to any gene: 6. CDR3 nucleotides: TGTGCCAGCAGCCAGTGGGACAGGGGAAGGGAGCAGTACTTC. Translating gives CASSQWDRGREQYF.

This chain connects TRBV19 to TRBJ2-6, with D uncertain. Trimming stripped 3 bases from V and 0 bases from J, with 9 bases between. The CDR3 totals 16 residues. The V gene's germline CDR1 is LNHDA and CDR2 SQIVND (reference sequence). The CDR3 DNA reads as TGTGCCAGTAGTATCGGTCTTGCCTCTGGGGCCAACGTCCTGACTTTC. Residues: CASSIGLASGANVLTF.

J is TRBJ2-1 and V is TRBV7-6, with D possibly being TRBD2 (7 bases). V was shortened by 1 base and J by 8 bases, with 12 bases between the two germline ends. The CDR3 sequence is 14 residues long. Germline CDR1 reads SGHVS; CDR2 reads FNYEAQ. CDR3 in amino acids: CASSLGSGGHEQFF. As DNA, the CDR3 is TGTGCCAGCAGCTTAGGGTCGGGGGGCCATGAGCAGTTCTTC. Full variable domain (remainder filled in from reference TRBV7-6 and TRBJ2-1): GAGVSQSPRYKVTKRGQDVALRCDPISGHVSLYWYRQALGQGPEFLTYFNYEAQQDKSGLPNDRFSAERPEGSISTLTIQRTEQRDSAMYRCASSLGSGGHEQFFGPGTRLTVL.

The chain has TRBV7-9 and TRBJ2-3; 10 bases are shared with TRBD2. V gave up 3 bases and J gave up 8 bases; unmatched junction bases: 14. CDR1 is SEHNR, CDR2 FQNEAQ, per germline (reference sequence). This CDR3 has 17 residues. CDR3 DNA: TGTGCCAGCAGCTTGTCCGGGGGGACTAGCGCGTCATCTACGCAGTATTTT. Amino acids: CASSLSGGTSASSTQYF.

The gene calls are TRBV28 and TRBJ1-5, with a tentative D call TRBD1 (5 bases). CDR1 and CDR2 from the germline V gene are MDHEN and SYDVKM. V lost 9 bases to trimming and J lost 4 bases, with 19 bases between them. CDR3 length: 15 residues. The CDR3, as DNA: TGTGCCAGGTTACTGCGGGGGAGAAGTAATCAGCCCCAGCATTTT. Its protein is CARLLRGRSNQPQHF.

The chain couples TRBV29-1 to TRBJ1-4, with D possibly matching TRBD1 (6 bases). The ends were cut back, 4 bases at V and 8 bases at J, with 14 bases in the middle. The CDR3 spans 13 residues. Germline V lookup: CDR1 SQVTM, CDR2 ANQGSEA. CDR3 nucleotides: TGCAGCGTTGTACGGGGGGCGAGCGAAAAACTGTTTTTT. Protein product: CSVVRGASEKLFF.

CDR3 sequence: CASSPDRGNYEQYF. The CDR3 DNA follows: TGTGCCAGTAGTCCGGACAGGGGAAACTACGAGCAGTACTTC. This chain links TRBV19 with TRBJ2-7, with TRBD1 identical over 9 bases. The CDR3 has 14 amino acids. Germline CDR1 LNHDA, CDR2 SQIVND (reference sequence). The V segment lost 5 bases and the J segment 3 bases; nucleotides outside the gene matches: 5.

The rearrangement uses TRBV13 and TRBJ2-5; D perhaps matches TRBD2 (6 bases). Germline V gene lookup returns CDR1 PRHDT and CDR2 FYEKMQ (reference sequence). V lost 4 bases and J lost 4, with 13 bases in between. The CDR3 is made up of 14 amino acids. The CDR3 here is CASSSFGRGETQYF. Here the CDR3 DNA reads TGTGCCAGCAGCTCCTTCGGGCGGGGAGAGACCCAGTACTTC.

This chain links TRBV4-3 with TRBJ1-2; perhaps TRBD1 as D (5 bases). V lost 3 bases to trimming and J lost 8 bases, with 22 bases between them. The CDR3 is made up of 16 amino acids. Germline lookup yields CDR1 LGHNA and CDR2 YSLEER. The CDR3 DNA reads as TGCGCCAGCAGCCAGGAAGTGGGGCCGTCGGCCCGGGGCTACACCTTC. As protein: CASSQEVGPSARGYTF.

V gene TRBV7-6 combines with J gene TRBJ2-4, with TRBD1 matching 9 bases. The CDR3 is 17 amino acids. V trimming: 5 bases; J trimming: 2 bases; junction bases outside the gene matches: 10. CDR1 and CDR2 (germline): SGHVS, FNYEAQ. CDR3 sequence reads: CASSHIQGAGSKNIQYF. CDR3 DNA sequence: TGTGCCAGCAGCCACATACAGGGGGCCGGATCCAAAAACATTCAGTACTTC.

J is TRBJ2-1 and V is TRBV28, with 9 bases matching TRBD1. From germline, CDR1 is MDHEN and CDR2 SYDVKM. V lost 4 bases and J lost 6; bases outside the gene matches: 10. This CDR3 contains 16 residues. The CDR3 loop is CASSSLVGQGTNEQFF. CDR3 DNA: TGTGCCAGCAGTTCTCTGGTTGGACAGGGGACCAATGAGCAGTTCTTC.

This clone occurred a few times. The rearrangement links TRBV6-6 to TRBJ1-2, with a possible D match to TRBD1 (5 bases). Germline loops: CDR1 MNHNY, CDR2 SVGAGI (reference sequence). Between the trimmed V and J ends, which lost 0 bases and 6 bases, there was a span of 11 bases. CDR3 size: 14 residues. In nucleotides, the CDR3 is TGTGCCAGCAGTTACTCGACAGAGACCCATGGCTACACCTTC. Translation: CASSYSTETHGYTF.

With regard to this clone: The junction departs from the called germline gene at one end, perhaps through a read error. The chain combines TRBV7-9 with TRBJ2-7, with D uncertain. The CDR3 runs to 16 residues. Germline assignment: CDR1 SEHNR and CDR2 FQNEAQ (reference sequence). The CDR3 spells CSSSLVVLSTSWEQYF. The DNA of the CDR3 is TGTTCCAGCAGCTTAGTCGTGTTATCCACATCTTGGGAGCAGTACTTC.

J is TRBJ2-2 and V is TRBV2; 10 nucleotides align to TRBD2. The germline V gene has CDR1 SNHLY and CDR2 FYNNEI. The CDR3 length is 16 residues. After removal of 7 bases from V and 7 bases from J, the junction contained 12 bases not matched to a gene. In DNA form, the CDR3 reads TGTGCCAGCAACCCCTCAGCTAGCGGGAGAGGCGGGGAGCTGTTTTTT. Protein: CASNPSASGRGGELFF.

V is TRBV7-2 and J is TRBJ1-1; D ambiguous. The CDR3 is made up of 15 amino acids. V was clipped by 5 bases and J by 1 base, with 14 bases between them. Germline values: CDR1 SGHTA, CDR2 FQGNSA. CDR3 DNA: TGTGCCAGCAGCCGGCGGCCGGGGAGGAACACTGAAGCTTTCTTT. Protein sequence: CASSRRPGRNTEAFF. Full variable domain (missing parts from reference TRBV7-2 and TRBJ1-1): GAGVSQSPSNKVTEKGKDVELRCDPISGHTALYWYRQSLGQGLEFLIYFQGNSAPDKSGLPSDRFSAERTGGSVSTLTIQRTQQEDSAVYLCASSRRPGRNTEAFFGQGTRLTVV.

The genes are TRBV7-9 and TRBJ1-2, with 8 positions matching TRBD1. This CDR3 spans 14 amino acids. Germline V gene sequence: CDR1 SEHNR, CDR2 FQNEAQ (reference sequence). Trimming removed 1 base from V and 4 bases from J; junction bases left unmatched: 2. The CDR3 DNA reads TGTGCCAGCAGCTTAGGGACAGGGCCCTATGGCTACACCTTC. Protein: CASSLGTGPYGYTF.

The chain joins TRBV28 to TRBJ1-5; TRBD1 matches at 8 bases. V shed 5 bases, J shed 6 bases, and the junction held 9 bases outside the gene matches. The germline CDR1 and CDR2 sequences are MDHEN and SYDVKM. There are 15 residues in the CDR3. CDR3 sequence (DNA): TGTGCCAGCAGTGTGGACAGGGTAACCGGTCAGCCCCAGCATTTT. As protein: CASSVDRVTGQPQHF. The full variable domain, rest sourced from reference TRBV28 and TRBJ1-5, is DVKVTQSSRYLVKRTGEKVFLECVQDMDHENMFWYRQDPGLGLRLIYFSYDVKMKEKGDIPEGYSVSREKKERFSLILESASTNQTSMYLCASSVDRVTGQPQHFGDGTRLSIL.

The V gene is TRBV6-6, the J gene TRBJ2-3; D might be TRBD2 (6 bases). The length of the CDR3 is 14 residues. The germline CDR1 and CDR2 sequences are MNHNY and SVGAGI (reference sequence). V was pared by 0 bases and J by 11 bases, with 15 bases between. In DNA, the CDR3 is TGTGCCAGCAGTTACTCGCCTGGGCAGGGAGGGCAGTATTTT. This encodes CASSYSPGQGGQYF.

The CDR3 coding sequence is TGCGCCAGCAGCCAGGGACTAGCGGGGGGTAGCGGCACAGATACGCAGTATTTT. This gives the protein CASSQGLAGGSGTDTQYF. The chain has TRBV4-1 and TRBJ2-3; 15 bases match TRBD2. With V trimmed by 3 bases and J by 1 base, 5 bases remained unmatched. This CDR3 is built from 18 residues. CDR1 and CDR2 (germline): MGHRA, YSYEKL.

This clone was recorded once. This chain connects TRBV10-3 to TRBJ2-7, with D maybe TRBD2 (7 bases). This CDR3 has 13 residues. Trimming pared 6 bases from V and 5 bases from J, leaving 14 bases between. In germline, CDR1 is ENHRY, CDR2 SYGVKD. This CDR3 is CAIREWEGDEQYF. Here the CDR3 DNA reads TGTGCCATCAGAGAATGGGAGGGGGACGAGCAGTACTTC.

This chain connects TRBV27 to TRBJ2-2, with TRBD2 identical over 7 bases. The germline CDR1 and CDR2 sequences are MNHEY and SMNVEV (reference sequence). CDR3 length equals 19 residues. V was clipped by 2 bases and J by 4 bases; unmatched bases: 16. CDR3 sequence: CASSLNAWGGGEGTGELFF. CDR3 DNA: TGTGCCAGCAGTTTAAATGCGTGGGGGGGAGGGGAGGGCACCGGGGAGCTGTTTTTT.

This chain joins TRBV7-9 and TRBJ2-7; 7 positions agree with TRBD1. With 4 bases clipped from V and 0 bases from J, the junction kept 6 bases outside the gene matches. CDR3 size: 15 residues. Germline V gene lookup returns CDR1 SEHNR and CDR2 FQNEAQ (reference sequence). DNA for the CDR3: TGTGCCAGCAGCTCCCCGGGACAGCGCTCCTACGAGCAGTACTTC. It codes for CASSSPGQRSYEQYF.

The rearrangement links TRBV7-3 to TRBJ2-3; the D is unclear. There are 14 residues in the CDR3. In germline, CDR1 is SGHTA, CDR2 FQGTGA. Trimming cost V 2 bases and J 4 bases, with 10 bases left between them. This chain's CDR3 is CASSLFGMADTQYF. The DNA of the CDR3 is TGTGCCAGCAGCTTATTCGGTATGGCAGATACGCAGTATTTT.

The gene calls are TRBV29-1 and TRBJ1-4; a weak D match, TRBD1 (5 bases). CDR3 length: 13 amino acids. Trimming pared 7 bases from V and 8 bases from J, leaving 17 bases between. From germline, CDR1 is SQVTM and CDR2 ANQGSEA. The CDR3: CSAKGAGSEKLFF. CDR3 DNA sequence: TGCAGCGCCAAAGGGGCAGGATCCGAAAAACTGTTTTTT.

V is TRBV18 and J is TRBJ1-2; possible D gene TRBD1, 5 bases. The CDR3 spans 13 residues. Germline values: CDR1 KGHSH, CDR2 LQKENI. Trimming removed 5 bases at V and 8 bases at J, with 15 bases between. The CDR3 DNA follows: TGTGCCAGCTCAGAGCAGGGCCGGATGGGCTACACCTTC. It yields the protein CASSEQGRMGYTF.

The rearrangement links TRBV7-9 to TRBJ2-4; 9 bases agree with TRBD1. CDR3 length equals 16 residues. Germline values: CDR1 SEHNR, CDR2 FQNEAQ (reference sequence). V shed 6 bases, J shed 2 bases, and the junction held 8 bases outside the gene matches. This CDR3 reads CASSPLDRGPKNIQYF. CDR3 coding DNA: TGTGCCAGCAGTCCCTTGGACAGGGGTCCCAAAAACATTCAGTACTTC.

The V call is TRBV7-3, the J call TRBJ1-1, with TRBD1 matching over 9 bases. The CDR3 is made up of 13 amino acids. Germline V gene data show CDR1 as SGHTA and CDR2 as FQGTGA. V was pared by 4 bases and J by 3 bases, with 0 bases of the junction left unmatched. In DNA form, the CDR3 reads TGTGCCAGCAGCTGGACAGGGGACACTGAAGCTTTCTTT. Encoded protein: CASSWTGDTEAFF.

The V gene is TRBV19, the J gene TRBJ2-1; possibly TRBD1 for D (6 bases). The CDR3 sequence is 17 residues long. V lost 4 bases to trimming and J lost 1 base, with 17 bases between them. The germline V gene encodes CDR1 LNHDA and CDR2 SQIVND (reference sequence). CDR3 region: CASSTHRDLRSYNEQFF. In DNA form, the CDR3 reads TGTGCCAGTAGTACACACAGGGATCTTAGGTCCTACAATGAGCAGTTCTTC.